The 17 T cell receptor beta chains below come from one sample, sequenced in a study of blood T cell repertoires in COVID-19. The assay was immunoSEQ multiplex PCR, and TCRdb's table has in-frame clones only and misses some. The table has some 82,000 clones, roughly 89% seen once. Sequences were obtained from peripheral blood. These receptors all come from a woman aged 45-60 years in a cohort sampled during active COVID-19.

V and J are TRBV6-1 and TRBJ1-1; D perhaps matches TRBD1 (6 bases). Trimming cost V 1 base and J 5 bases, with 20 bases left between them. The germline gives CDR1 MNHNS, CDR2 SASEGT. The CDR3 runs to 17 residues. Written as DNA, the CDR3 is TGTGCCAGCAGTGAAGGTGGGGGGGCGACAAGGATGACTGAAGCTTTCTTT. It encodes CASSEGGGATRMTEAFF.

This chain connects TRBV2 to TRBJ1-6; TRBD1 might be the D (6 bases). The CDR3 loop spans 14 amino acids. Trimming pared 6 bases from V and 10 bases from J, leaving 16 bases between. Germline V CDR1 and CDR2: SNHLY, FYNNEI. The CDR3 loop is CASSTGQAGSPLHF. The CDR3 DNA reads as TGTGCCAGCAGCACGGGACAAGCTGGGTCACCCCTCCACTTT.

J is TRBJ2-1 and V is TRBV15; 8 bases agree with TRBD1. The CDR3 covers 15 residues. V shed 0 bases and J 13 bases; nucleotides not matched to a gene: 11. Germline CDR1 reads LNHNV; CDR2 reads YYDKDF (reference sequence). CDR3 nucleotide sequence: TGTGCCACCAGCAGAGAACAGGGGGTCACCCTAATCCAGTTCTTC. Its protein product is CATSREQGVTLIQFF. The full variable domain, in which reference TRBV15 and TRBJ2-1 provide the parts outside the CDR3, is DAMVIQNPRYQVTQFGKPVTLSCSQTLNHNVMYWYQQKSSQAPKLLFHYYDKDFNNEADTPDNFQSRRPNTSFCFLDIRSPGLGDTAMYLCATSREQGVTLIQFFGPGTRLTVL.

The rearrangement links TRBV30 to TRBJ1-1, with 7 positions matching TRBD1. Germline CDR1 is GTSNPN and CDR2 is SVGIG (reference sequence). This CDR3 contains 13 residues. With V trimmed by 0 bases and J by 5 bases, 3 bases remained unmatched. DNA of the CDR3: TGTGCCTGGAGTGTACAGGGGAGGACTGAAGCTTTCTTT. Translation gives CAWSVQGRTEAFF.

The chain carries TRBV4-1 and TRBJ1-3; D may be TRBD1 (5 bases). CDR3 length: 16 amino acids. Trimming removed 0 bases at V and 6 bases at J, with 15 bases between. CDR1 and CDR2 from the germline V gene are MGHRA and YSYEKL. As DNA, the CDR3 is TGCGCCAGCAGCCAAGACCCTCGGGGGAACGAAAACACCATATATTTT. Its translation: CASSQDPRGNENTIYF.

The chain joins TRBV24-1 to TRBJ1-1, with D tentatively TRBD1 (5 bases). Germline values: CDR1 KGHDR, CDR2 SFDVKD. CDR3 length equals 10 residues. Trimming left V 9 bases short and J 6 bases short, with 7 bases between. CDR3 sequence: CATQGAEAFF. CDR3 bases: TGTGCCACCCAGGGTGCTGAAGCTTTCTTT.

V is TRBV13 and J is TRBJ1-2; D may be TRBD1 (5 bases). V was clipped by 0 bases and J by 3 bases, with 14 bases between them. This CDR3 has 16 residues. Germline lookup yields CDR1 PRHDT and CDR2 FYEKMQ (reference sequence). The CDR3 region has the DNA TGTGCCAGCAGCTTAGGGTATAAGGACACCTACTATGGCTACACCTTC. Its translation is CASSLGYKDTYYGYTF.

This chain links TRBV7-3 with TRBJ2-7, with 11 bases matching TRBD1. V lost 5 bases and J lost 2; bases outside the gene matches: 5. Per the germline V gene, CDR1 is SGHTA and CDR2 is FQGTGA. The CDR3 totals 15 residues. The CDR3 sequence: CASSPDRGLAYEQYF. CDR3 sequence (DNA): TGTGCCAGCAGCCCGGACAGGGGGCTAGCCTACGAGCAGTACTTC.

This clone came up once. The V call is TRBV6-5, the J call TRBJ2-3; D is undetermined. This CDR3 is built from 14 residues. V dropped 4 bases and J dropped 2 bases, with 10 bases sitting between them. Germline lookup yields CDR1 MNHEY and CDR2 SVGAGI. The CDR3 DNA follows: TGTGCCAGCAGTTCGGTCGGAGCCACAGATACGCAGTATTTT. Its protein is CASSSVGATDTQYF.

This chain uses TRBV27 with TRBJ2-2; D might be TRBD1 (5 bases). Germline lookup yields CDR1 MNHEY and CDR2 SMNVEV (reference sequence). The V end lost 5 bases, the J end lost 4 bases, and 11 bases lay between the germline ends. The CDR3 loop spans 14 amino acids. The chain's CDR3 is CASSLGQGTGELFF. The CDR3 nucleotides are TGTGCCAGCAGTCTGGGTCAGGGCACCGGGGAGCTGTTTTTT.

V usage is TRBV12-3 or TRBV12-4 and J usage is TRBJ2-2; TRBD2 is a possible D gene (6 bases). The V and J ends lost 7 bases and 10 bases respectively, with 16 bases between them. The CDR3 extends over 13 amino acids. CDR3 DNA sequence: TGTGCCAGCACCCAGGGACTTAGACAGGAGCTGTTTTTT. This translates into CASTQGLRQELFF.

CDR3 DNA: TGTGCCACCAGTTTGGGCGGGAGGGCCTCCGGGGAGCTGTTTTTT. This codes for CATSLGGRASGELFF. The J gene is TRBJ2-2, the V gene TRBV24-1; 9 bases match TRBD2. The junction had 7 bases not matched to a gene; V was cut back by 6 bases and J by 6 bases. CDR1 and CDR2 from the germline V gene are KGHDR and SFDVKD. The CDR3 sequence is 15 residues long.

Only one count was recorded for this clone. The chain joins TRBV3-1 (or the pseudogene TRBV3-2) to TRBJ2-3, with 7 bases fitting TRBD2. The V segment lost 4 bases and the J segment 5 bases; nucleotides outside the gene matches: 3. The germline V gene encodes CDR1 LGHDT and CDR2 YNNKEL (reference sequence). The CDR3 spans 13 residues. The CDR3, as DNA: TGTGCCAGCAGCCCCTTAGCGGGAGATACGCAGTATTTT. This encodes CASSPLAGDTQYF.

This sequence joins TRBV7-3 and TRBJ2-1, with TRBD2 as a possible D gene (6 bases). The CDR3 runs 15 residues. The V gene's germline CDR1 is SGHTA and CDR2 FQGTGA. Trimming took off 0 bases at V and 4 bases at J, with 10 bases between the two ends. The chain's CDR3 is CASSLTPGAYNEQFF. The CDR3 nucleotides read TGTGCCAGCAGCTTAACGCCGGGAGCTTACAATGAGCAGTTCTTC. The variable domain in full, with the rest retrieved from reference TRBV7-3 and TRBJ2-1, is GAGVSQTPSNKVTEKGKYVELRCDPISGHTALYWYRQSLGQGPEFLIYFQGTGAADDSGLPNDRFFAVRPEGSVSTLKIQRTERGDSAVYLCASSLTPGAYNEQFFGPGTRLTVL.

The CDR3 loop is CASSPKDRAYNEQFF. The CDR3 bases are TGTGCCAGCAGCCCAAAAGACAGGGCCTACAATGAGCAGTTCTTC. The J gene is TRBJ2-1, the V gene TRBV9; TRBD1 aligns across 7 bases. The germline V gene has CDR1 SGDLS and CDR2 YYNGEE. The CDR3 is 15 amino acids. With V trimmed by 4 bases and J by 2 bases, 6 bases remained unmatched. The whole variable domain, filled in from reference TRBV9 and TRBJ2-1, reads DSGVTQTPKHLITATGQRVTLRCSPRSGDLSVYWYQQSLDQGLQFLIQYYNGEERAKGNILERFSAQQFPDLHSELNLSSLELGDSALYFCASSPKDRAYNEQFFGPGTRLTVL.

This chain links TRBV6-6 with TRBJ2-2; 9 bases agree with TRBD1. With V trimmed by 2 bases and J by 12 bases, 1 base remained unmatched. This CDR3 has 12 amino acids. CDR1 MNHNY and CDR2 SVGAGI come from the germline V gene (reference sequence). The CDR3 DNA follows: TGTGCCAGCAGTTACACAGGGGGCAAGCTGTTTTTT. Amino acid sequence: CASSYTGGKLFF.

V gene TRBV24-1 combines with J gene TRBJ2-3; D might be TRBD1 (6 bases). In germline, CDR1 is KGHDR, CDR2 SFDVKD. CDR3 size: 15 residues. V was clipped by 4 bases and J by 8 bases, with 18 bases between them. CDR3 coding DNA: TGTGCCACCAGTGAGGGTGGACAGTCTCTCGGTACGCAGTATTTT. The encoded protein is CATSEGGQSLGTQYF.